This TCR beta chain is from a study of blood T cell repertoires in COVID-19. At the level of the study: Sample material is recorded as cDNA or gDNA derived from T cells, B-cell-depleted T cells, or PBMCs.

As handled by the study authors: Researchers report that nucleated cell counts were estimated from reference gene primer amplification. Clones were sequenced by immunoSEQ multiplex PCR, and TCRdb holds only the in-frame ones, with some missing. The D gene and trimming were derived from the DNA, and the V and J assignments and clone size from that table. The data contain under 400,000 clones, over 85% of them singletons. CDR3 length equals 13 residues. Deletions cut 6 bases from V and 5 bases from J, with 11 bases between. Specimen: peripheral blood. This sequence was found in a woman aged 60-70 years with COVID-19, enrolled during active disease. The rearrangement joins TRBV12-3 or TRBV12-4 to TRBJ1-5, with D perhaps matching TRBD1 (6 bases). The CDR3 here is CASRLQGYQPQHF. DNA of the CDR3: TGTGCCAGCAGACTACAGGGATATCAGCCCCAGCATTTT.